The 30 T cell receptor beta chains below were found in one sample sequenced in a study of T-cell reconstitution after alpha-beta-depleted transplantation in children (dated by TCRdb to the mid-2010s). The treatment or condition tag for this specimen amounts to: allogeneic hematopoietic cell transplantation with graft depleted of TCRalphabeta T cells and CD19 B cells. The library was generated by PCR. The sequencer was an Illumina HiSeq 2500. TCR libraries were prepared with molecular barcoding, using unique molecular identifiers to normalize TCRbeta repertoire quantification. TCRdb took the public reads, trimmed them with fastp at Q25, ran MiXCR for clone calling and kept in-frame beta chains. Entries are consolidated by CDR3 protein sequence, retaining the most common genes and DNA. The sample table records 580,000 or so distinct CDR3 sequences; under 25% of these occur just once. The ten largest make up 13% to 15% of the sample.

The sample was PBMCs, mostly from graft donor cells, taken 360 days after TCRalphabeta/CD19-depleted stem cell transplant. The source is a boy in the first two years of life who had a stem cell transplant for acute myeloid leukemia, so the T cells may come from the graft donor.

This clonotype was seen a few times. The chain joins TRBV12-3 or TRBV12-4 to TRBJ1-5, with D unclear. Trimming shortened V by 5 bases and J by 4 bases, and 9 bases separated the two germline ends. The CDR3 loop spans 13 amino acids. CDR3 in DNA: TGTGCCAGCAGTATGGGTTTAAATCAGCCCCAGCATTTT. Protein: CASSMGLNQPQHF.

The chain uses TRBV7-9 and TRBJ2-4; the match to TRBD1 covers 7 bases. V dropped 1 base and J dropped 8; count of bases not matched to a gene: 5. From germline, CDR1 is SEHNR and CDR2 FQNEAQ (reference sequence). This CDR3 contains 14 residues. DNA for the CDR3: TGTGCCAGCAGCTTAGGGGACAGTATAGACATTCAGTACTTC. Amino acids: CASSLGDSIDIQYF.

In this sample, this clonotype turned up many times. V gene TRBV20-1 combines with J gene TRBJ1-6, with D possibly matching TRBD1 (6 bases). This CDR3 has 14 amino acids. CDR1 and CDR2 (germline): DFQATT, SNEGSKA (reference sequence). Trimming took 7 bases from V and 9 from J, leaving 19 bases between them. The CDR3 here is CSDAPLGGSSPLHF. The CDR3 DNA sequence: TGCAGTGATGCCCCCTTAGGGGGATCTTCACCCCTCCACTTT.

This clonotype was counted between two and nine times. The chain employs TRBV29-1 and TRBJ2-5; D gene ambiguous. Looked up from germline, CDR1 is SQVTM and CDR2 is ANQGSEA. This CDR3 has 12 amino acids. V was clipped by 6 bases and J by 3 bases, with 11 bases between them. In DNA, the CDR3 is TGCAGCGTGCCGACCGAAAAAGAGACCCAGTACTTC. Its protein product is CSVPTEKETQYF.

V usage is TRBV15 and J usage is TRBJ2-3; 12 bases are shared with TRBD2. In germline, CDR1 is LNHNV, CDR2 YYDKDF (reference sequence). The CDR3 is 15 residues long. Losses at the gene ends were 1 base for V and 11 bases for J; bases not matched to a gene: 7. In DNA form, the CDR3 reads TGTGCCACCAGCAGAGCCCTAGCGGGGGGGGGCCTGCAGTATTTT. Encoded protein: CATSRALAGGGLQYF.

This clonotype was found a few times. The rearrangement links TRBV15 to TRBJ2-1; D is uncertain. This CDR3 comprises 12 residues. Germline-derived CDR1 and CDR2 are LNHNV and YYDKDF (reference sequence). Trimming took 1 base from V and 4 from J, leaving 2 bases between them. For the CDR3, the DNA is TGTGCCACCAGCAGAGGATACAATGAGCAGTTCTTC. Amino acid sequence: CATSRGYNEQFF.

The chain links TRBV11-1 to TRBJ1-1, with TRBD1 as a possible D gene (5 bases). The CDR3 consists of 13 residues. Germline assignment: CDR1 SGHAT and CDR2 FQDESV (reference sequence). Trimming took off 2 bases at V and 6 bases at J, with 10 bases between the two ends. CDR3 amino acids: CASSLKDKPEAFF. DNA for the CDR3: TGTGCCAGCAGCTTAAAGGACAAGCCTGAAGCTTTCTTT. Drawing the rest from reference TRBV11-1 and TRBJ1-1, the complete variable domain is EAEVAQSPRYKITEKSQAVAFWCDPISGHATLYWYRQILGQGPELLVQFQDESVVDDSQLPKDRFSAERLKGVDSTLKIQPAELGDSAMYLCASSLKDKPEAFFGQGTRLTVV.

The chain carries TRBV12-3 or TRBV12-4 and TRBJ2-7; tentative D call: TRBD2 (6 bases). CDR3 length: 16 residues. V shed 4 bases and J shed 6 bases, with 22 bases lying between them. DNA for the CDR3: TGTGCCAGCAGTTCAGCAAGGACTAACCTTTTTCCCGAGCAGTACTTC. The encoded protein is CASSSARTNLFPEQYF.

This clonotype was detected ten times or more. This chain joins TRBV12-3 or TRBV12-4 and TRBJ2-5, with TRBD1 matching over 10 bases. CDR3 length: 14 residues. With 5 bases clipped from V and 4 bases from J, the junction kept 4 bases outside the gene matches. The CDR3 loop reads CASSRQGAGETQYF. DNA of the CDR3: TGTGCCAGCAGTCGACAGGGGGCGGGAGAGACCCAGTACTTC.

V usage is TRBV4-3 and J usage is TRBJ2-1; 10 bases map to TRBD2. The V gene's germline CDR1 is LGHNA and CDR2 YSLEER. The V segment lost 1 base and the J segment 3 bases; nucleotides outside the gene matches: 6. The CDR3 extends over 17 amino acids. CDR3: CASSQVSGTSVYNEQFF. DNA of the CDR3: TGCGCCAGCAGCCAAGTTTCCGGGACTAGCGTCTACAATGAGCAGTTCTTC.

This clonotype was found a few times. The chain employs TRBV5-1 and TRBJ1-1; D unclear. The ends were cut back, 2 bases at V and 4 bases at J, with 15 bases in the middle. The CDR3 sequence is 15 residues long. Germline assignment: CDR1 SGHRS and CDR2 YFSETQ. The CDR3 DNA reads TGCGCCAGCAGCTTTGGTGCAGGCGGGAGCACTGAAGCTTTCTTT. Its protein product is CASSFGAGGSTEAFF.

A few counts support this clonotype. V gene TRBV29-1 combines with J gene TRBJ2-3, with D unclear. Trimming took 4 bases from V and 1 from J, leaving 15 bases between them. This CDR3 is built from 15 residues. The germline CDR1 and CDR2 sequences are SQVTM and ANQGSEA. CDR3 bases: TGCAGCGTTGTCCCCCTTGGGGTCCGCACAGATACGCAGTATTTT. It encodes CSVVPLGVRTDTQYF.

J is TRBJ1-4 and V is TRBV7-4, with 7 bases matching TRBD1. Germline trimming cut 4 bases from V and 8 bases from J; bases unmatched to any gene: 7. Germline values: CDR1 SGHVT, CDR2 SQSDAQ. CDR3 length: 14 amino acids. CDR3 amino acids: CASSWQGTVEKLFF. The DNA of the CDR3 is TGTGCCAGCAGCTGGCAAGGGACAGTCGAAAAACTGTTTTTT.

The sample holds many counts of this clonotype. The CDR3 bases are TGCAGTGCTTCCCCGGTGGCAGCGGGGGGGCCTCGGGGCACAGATACGCAGTATTTT. This codes for CSASPVAAGGPRGTDTQYF. This chain joins TRBV20-1 and TRBJ2-3; 10 positions agree with TRBD2. Germline V gene data show CDR1 as DFQATT and CDR2 as SNEGSKA (reference sequence). This CDR3 has 19 amino acids. V was pared by 5 bases and J by 1 base, with 18 bases of the junction left unmatched.

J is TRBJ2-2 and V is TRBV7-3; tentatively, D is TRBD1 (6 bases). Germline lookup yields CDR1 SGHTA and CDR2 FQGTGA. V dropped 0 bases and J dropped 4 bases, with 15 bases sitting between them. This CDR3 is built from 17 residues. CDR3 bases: TGTGCCAGCAGCTTAACTTCGGGACATGGTTCCACCGGGGAGCTGTTTTTT. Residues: CASSLTSGHGSTGELFF.

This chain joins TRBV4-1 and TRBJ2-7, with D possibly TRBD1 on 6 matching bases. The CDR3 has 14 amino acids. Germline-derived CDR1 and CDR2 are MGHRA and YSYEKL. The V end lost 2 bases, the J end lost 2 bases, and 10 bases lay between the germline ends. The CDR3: CASSQLDRAYEQYF. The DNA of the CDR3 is TGCGCCAGCAGCCAACTGGACAGAGCCTACGAGCAGTACTTC.

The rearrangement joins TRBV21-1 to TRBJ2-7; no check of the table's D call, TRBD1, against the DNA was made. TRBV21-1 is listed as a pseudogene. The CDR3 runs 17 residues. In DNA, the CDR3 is TGTGCCAGCAGCAGACGGGACAGGGTCCTTTCGAGTTGCGAGCAGTACGTC. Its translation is CASSRRDRVLSSCEQYV.

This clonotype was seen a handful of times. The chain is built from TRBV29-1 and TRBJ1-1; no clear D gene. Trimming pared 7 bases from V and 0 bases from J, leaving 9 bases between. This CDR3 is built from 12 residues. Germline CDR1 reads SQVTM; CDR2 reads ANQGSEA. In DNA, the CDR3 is TGCAGCGCTACGGCCCTGAACACTGAAGCTTTCTTT. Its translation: CSATALNTEAFF.

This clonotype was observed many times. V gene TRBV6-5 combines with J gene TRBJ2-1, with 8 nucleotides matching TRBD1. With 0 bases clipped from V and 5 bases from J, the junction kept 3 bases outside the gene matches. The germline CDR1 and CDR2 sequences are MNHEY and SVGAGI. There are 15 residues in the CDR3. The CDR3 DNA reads TGTGCCAGCAGTTACTCGAGGGACAGGCACAATGAGCAGTTCTTC. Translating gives CASSYSRDRHNEQFF.

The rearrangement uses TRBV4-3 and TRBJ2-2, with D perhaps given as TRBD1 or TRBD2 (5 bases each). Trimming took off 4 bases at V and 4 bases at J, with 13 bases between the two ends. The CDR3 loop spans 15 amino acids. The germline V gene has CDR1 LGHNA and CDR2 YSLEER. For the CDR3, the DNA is TGCGCCAGCAGCCGGCAGGGCGGAGGCACCGGGGAGCTGTTTTTT. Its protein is CASSRQGGGTGELFF.

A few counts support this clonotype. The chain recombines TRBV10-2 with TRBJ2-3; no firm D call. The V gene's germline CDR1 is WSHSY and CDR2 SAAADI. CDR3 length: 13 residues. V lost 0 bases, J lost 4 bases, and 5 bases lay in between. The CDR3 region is CASSESPPDTQYF. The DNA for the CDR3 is TGCGCCAGCAGTGAGTCACCCCCAGATACGCAGTATTTT.

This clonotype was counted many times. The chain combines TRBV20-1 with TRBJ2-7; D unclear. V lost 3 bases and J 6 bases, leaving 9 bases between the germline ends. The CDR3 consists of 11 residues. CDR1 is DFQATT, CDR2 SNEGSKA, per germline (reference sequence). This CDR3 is CSARQDAEQYV. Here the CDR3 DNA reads TGCAGTGCTAGGCAGGATGCCGAGCAGTACGTC.

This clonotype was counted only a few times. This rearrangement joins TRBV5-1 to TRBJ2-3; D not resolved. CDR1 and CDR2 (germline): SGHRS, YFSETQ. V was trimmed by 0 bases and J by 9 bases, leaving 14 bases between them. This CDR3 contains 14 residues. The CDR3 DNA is TGCGCCAGCAGCTTGGTTCCGGGTCCTGGGACGCAGTATTTT. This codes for CASSLVPGPGTQYF.

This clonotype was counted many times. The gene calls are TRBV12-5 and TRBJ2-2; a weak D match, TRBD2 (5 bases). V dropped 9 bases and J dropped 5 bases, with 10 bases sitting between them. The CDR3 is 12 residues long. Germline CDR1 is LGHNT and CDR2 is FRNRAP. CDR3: CASGGRTGELFF. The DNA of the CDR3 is TGTGCTAGCGGAGGCAGGACCGGGGAGCTGTTTTTT.

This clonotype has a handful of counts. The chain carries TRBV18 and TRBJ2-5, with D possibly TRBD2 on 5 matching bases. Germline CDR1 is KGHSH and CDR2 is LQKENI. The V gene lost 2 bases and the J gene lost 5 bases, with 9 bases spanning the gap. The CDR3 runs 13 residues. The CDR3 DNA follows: TGTGCCAGCTCACCAAAGGGCGGGGAGACCCAGTACTTC. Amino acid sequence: CASSPKGGETQYF.

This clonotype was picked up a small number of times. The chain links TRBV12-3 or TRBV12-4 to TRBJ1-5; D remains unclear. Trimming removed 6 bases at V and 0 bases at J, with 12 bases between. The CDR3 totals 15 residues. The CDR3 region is CASRRAAGSNQPQHF. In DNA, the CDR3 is TGTGCCAGCAGAAGGGCCGCCGGTAGCAATCAGCCCCAGCATTTT.

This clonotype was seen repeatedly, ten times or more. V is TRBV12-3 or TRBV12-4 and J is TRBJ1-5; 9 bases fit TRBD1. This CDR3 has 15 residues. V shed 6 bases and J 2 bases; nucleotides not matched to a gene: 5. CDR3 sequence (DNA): TGTGCCAGCAGCTATTGGACAGGGGGCAATCAGCCCCAGCATTTT. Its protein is CASSYWTGGNQPQHF.

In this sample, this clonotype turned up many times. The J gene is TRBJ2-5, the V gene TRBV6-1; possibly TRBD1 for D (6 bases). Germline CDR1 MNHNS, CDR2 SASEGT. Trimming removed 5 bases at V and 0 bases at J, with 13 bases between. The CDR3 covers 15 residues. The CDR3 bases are TGTGCCAGCAGTCGTTACCAGGGGAACCAAGAGACCCAGTACTTC. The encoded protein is CASSRYQGNQETQYF.

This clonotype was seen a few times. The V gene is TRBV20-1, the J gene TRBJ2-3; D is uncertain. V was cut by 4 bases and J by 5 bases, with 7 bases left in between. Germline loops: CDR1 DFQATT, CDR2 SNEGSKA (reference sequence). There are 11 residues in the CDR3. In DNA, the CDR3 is TGCAGTGCTACCGCGTTAGATACGCAGTATTTT. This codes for CSATALDTQYF.

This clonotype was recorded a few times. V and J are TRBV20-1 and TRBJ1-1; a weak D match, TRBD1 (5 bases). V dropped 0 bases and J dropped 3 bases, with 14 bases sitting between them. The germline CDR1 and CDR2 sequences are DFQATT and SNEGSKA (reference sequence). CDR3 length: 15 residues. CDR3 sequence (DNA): TGCAGTGCTAGAGATGCCCGCACAGGCGACACTGAAGCTTTCTTT. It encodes CSARDARTGDTEAFF.